The clone carrying this TCR beta chain appeared a few times. Germline V CDR1 and CDR2: LGHNA, YSLEER. Trimming took 3 bases from V and 1 from J, leaving 12 bases between them. The CDR3 loop spans 15 amino acids. Investigators divided CD4+ cells into CD45RA+ naive and CD45RA-negative memory subsets. These data are taken from a study of shared clonotypes between healthy human individuals. In the original processing: ImmunoSEQ sequences covered only the junction and lacked quality scores; filtering therefore differed. The assay was immunoSEQ multiplex PCR, and TCRdb's table has in-frame clones only and misses some. Clone size and the V and J calls come from that table; the DNA yielded D and trimming. The table shows millions of clones, with roughly 94% occurring only once.

Sequences were obtained from naive CD4+ T cells sorted from blood. Documented subset: CD45RA+ positively selected. The receptor comes from a man aged 18-30 years in good health. V usage is TRBV4-3 and J usage is TRBJ1-1, with D perhaps matching TRBD1 (5 bases). The DNA of the CDR3 is TGCGCCAGCAGCCATGGGGACCGTACGAACACTGAAGCTTTCTTT. Its protein product is CASSHGDRTNTEAFF.